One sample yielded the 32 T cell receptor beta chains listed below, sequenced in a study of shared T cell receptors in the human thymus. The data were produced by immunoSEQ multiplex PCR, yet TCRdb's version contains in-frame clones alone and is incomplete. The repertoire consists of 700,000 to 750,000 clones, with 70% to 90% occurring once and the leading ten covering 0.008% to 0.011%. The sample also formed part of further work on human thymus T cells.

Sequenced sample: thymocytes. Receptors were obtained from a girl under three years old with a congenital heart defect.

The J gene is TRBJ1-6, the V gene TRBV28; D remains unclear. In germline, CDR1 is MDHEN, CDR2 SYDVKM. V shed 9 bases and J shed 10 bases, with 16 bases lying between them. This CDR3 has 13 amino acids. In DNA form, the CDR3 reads TGTGCCAGTTCTACCCGGGGAAGATCACCCCTCCACTTT. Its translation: CASSTRGRSPLHF.

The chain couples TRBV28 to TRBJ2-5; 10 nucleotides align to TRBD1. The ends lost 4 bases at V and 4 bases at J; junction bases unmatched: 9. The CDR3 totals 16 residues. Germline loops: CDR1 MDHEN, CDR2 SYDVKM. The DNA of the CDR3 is TGTGCCAGCAGTTCTCCGGGACAGGGGAGTGGAGAGACCCAGTACTTC. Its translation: CASSSPGQGSGETQYF.

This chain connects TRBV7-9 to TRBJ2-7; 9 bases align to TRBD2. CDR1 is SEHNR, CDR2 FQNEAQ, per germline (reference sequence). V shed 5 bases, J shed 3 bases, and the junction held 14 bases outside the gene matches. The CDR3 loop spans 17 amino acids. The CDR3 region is CASSAGTSTRRGYEQYF. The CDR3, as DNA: TGTGCCAGCAGCGCCGGGACTAGCACCCGGAGGGGCTACGAGCAGTACTTC. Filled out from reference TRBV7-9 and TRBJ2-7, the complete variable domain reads DTGVSQNPRHKITKRGQNVTFRCDPISEHNRLYWYRQTLGQGPEFLTYFQNEAQLEKSRLLSDRFSAERPKGSFSTLEIQRTEQGDSAMYLCASSAGTSTRRGYEQYFGPGTRLTVT.

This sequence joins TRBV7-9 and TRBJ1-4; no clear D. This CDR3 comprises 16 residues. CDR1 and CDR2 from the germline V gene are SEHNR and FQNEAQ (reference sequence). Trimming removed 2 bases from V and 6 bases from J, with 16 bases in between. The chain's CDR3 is CASSLFDWQEDEKLFF. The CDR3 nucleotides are TGTGCCAGCAGCTTATTTGATTGGCAGGAGGATGAAAAACTGTTTTTT.

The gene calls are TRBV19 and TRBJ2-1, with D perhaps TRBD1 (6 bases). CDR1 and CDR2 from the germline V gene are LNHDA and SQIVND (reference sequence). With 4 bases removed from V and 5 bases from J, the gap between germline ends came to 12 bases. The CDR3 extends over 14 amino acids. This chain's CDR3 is CASSTRQANNEQFF. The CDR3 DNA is TGTGCCAGTAGTACCCGACAGGCGAACAATGAGCAGTTCTTC.

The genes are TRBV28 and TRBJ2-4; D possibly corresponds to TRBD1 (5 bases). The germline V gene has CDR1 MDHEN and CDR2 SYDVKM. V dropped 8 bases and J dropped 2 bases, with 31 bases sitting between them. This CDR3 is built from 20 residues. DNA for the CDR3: TGTGCCAGCGGGCTGACAGCTCCTCCCCATAACCCTCTAACCAAAAACATTCAGTACTTC. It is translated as CASGLTAPPHNPLTKNIQYF.

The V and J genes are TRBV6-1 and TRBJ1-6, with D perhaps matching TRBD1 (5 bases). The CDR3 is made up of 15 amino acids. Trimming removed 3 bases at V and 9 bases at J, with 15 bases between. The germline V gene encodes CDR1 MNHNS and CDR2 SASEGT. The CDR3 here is CASSEQGVWISPLHF. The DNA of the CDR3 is TGTGCCAGCAGTGAGCAGGGCGTGTGGATTTCACCCCTCCACTTT.

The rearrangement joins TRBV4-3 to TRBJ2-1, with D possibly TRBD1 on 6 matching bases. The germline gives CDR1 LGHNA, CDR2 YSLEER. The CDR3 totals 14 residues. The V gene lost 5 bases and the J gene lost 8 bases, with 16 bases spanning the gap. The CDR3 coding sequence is TGCGCCAGCAGCACCACAGGTGAGGGGGATGAGCAGTTCTTC. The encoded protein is CASSTTGEGDEQFF.

The CDR3 region is CASSQGRTAVTRSSTDTQYF. The CDR3 nucleotides are TGCGCCAGCAGCCAAGGTCGAACAGCAGTTACCCGATCGAGCACAGATACGCAGTATTTT. The chain combines TRBV4-1 with TRBJ2-3; no firm D call. V gave up 1 base and J gave up 0 bases, with 23 bases separating them. Per the germline V gene, CDR1 is MGHRA and CDR2 is YSYEKL. CDR3 length equals 20 residues.

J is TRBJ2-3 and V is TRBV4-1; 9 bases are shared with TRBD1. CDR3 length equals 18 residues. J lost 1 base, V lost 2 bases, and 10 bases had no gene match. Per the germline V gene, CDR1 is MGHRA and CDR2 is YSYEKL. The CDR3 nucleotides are TGCGCCAGCAGCCAATTTGCCGCCGGGACAGGGCGCACAGATACGCAGTATTTT. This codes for CASSQFAAGTGRTDTQYF.

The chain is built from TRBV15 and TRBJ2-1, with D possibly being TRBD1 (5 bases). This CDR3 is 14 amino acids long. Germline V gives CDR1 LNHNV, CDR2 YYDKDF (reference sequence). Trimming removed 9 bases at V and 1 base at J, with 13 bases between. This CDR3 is CATRPRVSYNEQFF. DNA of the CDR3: TGTGCCACTCGTCCCAGGGTATCCTACAATGAGCAGTTCTTC.

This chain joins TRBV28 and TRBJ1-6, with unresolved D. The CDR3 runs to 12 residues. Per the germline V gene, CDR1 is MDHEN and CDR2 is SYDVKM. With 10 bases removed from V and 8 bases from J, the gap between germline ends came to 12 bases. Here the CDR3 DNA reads TGTGCCACCACGCGGATGGATTCACCCCTCCACTTT. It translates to CATTRMDSPLHF. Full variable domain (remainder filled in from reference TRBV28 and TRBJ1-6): DVKVTQSSRYLVKRTGEKVFLECVQDMDHENMFWYRQDPGLGLRLIYFSYDVKMKEKGDIPEGYSVSREKKERFSLILESASTNQTSMYLCATTRMDSPLHFGNGTRLTVT.

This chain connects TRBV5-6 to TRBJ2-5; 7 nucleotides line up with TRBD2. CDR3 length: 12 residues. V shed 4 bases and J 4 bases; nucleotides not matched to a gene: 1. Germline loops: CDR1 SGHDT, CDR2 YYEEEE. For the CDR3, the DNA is TGTGCCAGCAGCGGGGGGGGAGAGACCCAGTACTTC. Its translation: CASSGGGETQYF.

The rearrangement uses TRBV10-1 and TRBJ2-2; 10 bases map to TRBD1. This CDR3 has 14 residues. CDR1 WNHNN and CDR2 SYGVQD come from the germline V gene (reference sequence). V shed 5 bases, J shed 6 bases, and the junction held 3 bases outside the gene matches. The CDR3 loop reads CASSRDRGSGELFF. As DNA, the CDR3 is TGCGCCAGCAGTAGGGACAGGGGATCCGGGGAGCTGTTTTTT.

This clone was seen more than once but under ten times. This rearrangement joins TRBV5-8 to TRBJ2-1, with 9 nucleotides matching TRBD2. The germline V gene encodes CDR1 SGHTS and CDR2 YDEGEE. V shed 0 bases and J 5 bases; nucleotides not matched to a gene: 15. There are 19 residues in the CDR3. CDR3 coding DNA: TGTGCCAGCAGCTTGGCCGGGTTCCGGAGACTAGCGGCCCACAATGAGCAGTTCTTC. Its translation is CASSLAGFRRLAAHNEQFF.

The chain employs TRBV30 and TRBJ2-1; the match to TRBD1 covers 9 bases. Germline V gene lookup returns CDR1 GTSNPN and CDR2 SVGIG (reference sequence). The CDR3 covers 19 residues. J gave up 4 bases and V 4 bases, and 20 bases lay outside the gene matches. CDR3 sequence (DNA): TGTGCCTGGAACAGTCCATGCCAGGACAGGGGACCTTTTTACAATGAGCAGTTCTTC. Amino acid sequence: CAWNSPCQDRGPFYNEQFF.

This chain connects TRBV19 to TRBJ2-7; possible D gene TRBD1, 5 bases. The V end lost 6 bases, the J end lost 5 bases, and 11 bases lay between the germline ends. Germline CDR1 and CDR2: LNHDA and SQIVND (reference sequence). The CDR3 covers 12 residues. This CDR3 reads CASRGQGDEQYF. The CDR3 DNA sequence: TGTGCCAGTAGAGGGCAGGGTGACGAGCAGTACTTC. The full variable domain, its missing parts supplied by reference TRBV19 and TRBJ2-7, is DGGITQSPKYLFRKEGQNVTLSCEQNLNHDAMYWYRQDPGQGLRLIYYSQIVNDFQKGDIAEGYSVSREKKESFPLTVTSAQKNPTAFYLCASRGQGDEQYFGPGTRLTVT.

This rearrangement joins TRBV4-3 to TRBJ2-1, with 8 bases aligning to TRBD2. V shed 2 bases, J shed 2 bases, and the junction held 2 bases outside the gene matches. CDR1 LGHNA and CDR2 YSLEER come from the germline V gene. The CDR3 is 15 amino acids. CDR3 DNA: TGCGCCAGCAGCCAAAGCGGGGGTCCCTACAATGAGCAGTTCTTC. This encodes CASSQSGGPYNEQFF.

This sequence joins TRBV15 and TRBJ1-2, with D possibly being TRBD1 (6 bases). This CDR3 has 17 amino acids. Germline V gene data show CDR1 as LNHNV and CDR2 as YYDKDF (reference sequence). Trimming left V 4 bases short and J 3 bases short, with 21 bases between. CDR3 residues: CATSTSRGGGVDYGYTF. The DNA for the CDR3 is TGTGCCACCAGCACCTCAAGGGGGGGCGGGGTCGACTATGGCTACACCTTC.

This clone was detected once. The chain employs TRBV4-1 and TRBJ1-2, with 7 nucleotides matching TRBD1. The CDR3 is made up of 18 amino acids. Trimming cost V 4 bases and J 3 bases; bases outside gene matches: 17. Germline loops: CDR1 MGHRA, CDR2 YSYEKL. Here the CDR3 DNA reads TGCGCCAGCAGCCGAACCATCGGGACAGCAGCTTCTCACTATGGCTACACCTTC. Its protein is CASSRTIGTAASHYGYTF.

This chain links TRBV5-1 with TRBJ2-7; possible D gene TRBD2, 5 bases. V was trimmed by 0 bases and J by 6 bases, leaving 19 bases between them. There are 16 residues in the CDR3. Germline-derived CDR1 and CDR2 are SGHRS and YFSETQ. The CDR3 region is CASSLAEVTVEGEQYF. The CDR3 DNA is TGCGCCAGCAGCTTGGCGGAGGTGACGGTGGAAGGCGAGCAGTACTTC.

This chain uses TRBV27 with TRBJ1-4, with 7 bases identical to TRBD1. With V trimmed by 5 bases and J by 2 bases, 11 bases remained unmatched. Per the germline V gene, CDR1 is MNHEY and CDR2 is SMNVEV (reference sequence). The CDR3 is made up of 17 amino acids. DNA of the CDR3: TGTGCCAGCAGTCTCGGAGCTACAGGGGCTACTAATGAAAAACTGTTTTTT. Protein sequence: CASSLGATGATNEKLFF.

The CDR3 reads CASSLWGGAPTDEQFF. The CDR3 bases are TGTGCCAGCAGCTTGTGGGGGGGGGCTCCCACGGATGAGCAGTTCTTC. V usage is TRBV5-4 and J usage is TRBJ2-1; D perhaps matches TRBD2 (7 bases). The germline V and J ends were trimmed by 1 base and 8 bases, with 19 bases remaining between them. CDR1 SGHNT and CDR2 YYREEE come from the germline V gene (reference sequence). The CDR3 extends over 16 amino acids. The variable domain in full, with the rest retrieved from reference TRBV5-4 and TRBJ2-1, is ETGVTQSPTHLIKTRGQQVTLRCSSQSGHNTVSWYQQALGQGPQFIFQYYREEENGRGNFPPRFSGLQFPNYSSELNVNALELDDSALYLCASSLWGGAPTDEQFFGPGTRLTVL.

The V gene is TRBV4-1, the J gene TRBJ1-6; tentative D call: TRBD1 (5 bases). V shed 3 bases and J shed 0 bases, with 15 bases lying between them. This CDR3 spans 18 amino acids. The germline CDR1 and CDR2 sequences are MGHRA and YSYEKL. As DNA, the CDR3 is TGCGCCAGCAGCCATGGTGAAGACAGAAGCTCCTATAATTCACCCCTCCACTTT. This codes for CASSHGEDRSSYNSPLHF.

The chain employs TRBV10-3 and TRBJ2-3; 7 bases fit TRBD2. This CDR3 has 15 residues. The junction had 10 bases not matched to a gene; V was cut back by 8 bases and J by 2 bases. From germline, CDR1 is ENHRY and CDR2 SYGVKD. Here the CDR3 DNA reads TGTGCCATCGGGGCTAGCGGCAGACCCACAGATACGCAGTATTTT. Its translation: CAIGASGRPTDTQYF.

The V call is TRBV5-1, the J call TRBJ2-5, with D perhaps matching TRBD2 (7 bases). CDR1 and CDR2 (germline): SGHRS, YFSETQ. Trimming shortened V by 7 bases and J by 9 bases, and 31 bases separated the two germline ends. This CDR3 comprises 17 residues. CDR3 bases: TGCGCCAGCGCTTCGGGGGGCGCGATTTTGCGTGACGTTTCCCAGTACTTC. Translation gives CASASGGAILRDVSQYF. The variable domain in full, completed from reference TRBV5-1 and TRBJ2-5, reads KAGVTQTPRYLIKTRGQQVTLSCSPISGHRSVSWYQQTPGQGLQFLFEYFSETQRNKGNFPGRFSGRQFSNSRSEMNVSTLELGDSALYLCASASGGAILRDVSQYFGPGTRLLVL.

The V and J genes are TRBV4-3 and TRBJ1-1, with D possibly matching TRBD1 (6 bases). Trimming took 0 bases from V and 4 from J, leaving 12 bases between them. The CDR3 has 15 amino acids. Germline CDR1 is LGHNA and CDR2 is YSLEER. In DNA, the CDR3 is TGCGCCAGCAGCCAAGACGCCGGGGGGCTCACTGAAGCTTTCTTT. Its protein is CASSQDAGGLTEAFF.

CDR3 DNA sequence: TGCGCCAGCAGCAACAACAATGGAAACACCATATATTTT. Its protein product is CASSNNNGNTIYF. The chain joins TRBV4-1 to TRBJ1-3, with D unresolved. The V and J ends lost 5 bases and 3 bases respectively, with 8 bases between them. CDR1 and CDR2 from the germline V gene are MGHRA and YSYEKL. The CDR3 is 13 residues long.

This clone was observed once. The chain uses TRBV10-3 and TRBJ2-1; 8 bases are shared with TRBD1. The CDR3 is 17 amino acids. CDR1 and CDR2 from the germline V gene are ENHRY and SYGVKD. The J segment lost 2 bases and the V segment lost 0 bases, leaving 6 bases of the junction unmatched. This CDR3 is CAISESQSTGAYNEQFF. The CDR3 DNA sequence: TGTGCCATCAGTGAGTCTCAATCGACAGGGGCCTACAATGAGCAGTTCTTC.

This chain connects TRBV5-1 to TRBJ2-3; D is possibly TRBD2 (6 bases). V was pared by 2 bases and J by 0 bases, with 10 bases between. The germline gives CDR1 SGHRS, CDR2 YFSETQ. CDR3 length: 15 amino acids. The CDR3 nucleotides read TGCGCCAGCAGCTTAACTAGCATAAGCACAGATACGCAGTATTTT. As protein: CASSLTSISTDTQYF.

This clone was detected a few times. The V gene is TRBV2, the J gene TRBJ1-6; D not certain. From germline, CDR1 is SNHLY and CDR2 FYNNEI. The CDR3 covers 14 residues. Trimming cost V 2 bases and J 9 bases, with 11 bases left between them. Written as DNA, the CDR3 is TGTGCCAGCAGTGAAAATAGTCTTTCTTCACCCCTCCACTTT. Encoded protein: CASSENSLSSPLHF. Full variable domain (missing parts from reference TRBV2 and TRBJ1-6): EPEVTQTPSHQVTQMGQEVILRCVPISNHLYFYWYRQILGQKVEFLVSFYNNEISEKSEIFDDQFSVERPDGSNFTLKIRSTKLEDSAMYFCASSENSLSSPLHFGNGTRLTVT.

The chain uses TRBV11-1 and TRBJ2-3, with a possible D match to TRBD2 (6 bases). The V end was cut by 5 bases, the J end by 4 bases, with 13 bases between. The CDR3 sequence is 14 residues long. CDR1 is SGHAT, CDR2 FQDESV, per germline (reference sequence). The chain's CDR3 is CASSPRDFSDTQYF. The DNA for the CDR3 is TGTGCCAGCAGCCCCCGGGACTTTTCAGATACGCAGTATTTT.